These 32 T cell receptor beta chains were all obtained from the same sample, sequenced in a study of CD8+CD57+ T cells in acquired aplastic anemia. CDR3 and TCR beta VDJ profiling relied on genomic DNA as the template. TCRdb re-called the reads through MiXCR, storing one row per CDR3 protein. This table has 130,000 or so distinct CDR3 sequences, 41% appearing once. Sequencing used sorted CD4+, CD8+, or CD8+CD57+ T cells (not recorded which) from PBMCs. Receptors originate from a human donor in good health, serving as a control.

This clonotype appeared many times. This sequence joins TRBV2 and TRBJ1-2; perhaps TRBD1 as D (5 bases). V lost 5 bases and J 7 bases, leaving 17 bases between the germline ends. The CDR3 covers 14 residues. The V gene's germline CDR1 is SNHLY and CDR2 FYNNEI. The CDR3 is CASSSAGPSAGYTF. The CDR3 region has the DNA TGTGCCAGCAGTTCTGCGGGACCATCTGCTGGCTACACCTTC.

Ten or more counts support this clonotype. The V gene is TRBV11-2, the J gene TRBJ2-1; maybe TRBD2 (6 bases). V was clipped by 5 bases and J by 4 bases, with 15 bases between them. Germline CDR1 SGHAT, CDR2 FQNNGV. CDR3 length equals 15 residues. This CDR3 is CASSDKAGFYNEQFF. CDR3 DNA: TGTGCCAGCAGCGATAAGGCGGGGTTTTACAATGAGCAGTTCTTC.

On this clonotype: A read error may be the cause here, since a much bigger clone is one base away. The chain is built from TRBV9 and TRBJ1-5, with D possibly TRBD1 on 6 matching bases. The CDR3 has 16 amino acids. Germline V gene lookup returns CDR1 SGDLS and CDR2 YYNGEE. The V end was cut by 4 bases, the J end by 2 bases, with 16 bases between. The CDR3 loop reads CASSPGVGAGNQPQHF. Here the CDR3 DNA reads TGTGCCAGCAGCCCAGGGGTGGGGGCAGGCAATCAGCCCCAGCATTTT.

This clonotype was observed at least ten times. The J gene is TRBJ1-5, the V gene TRBV9, with no clear D. This CDR3 has 15 amino acids. Germline V gene data show CDR1 as SGDLS and CDR2 as YYNGEE. Trimming removed 2 bases from V and 2 bases from J, with 11 bases in between. The CDR3 reads CASSVGVTGNQPQHF. CDR3 bases: TGTGCCAGCAGCGTTGGAGTAACGGGCAATCAGCCCCAGCATTTT.

A few counts support this clonotype. The chain has TRBV2 and TRBJ1-3; tentative D call: TRBD1 (6 bases). From germline, CDR1 is SNHLY and CDR2 FYNNEI. V lost 8 bases and J 7 bases, leaving 12 bases between the germline ends. This CDR3 spans 12 amino acids. The CDR3 DNA follows: TGTGCCAGCGCCACAGGGCTTAACACCATATATTTT. Translated, it gives CASATGLNTIYF. Full variable domain (remainder filled in from reference TRBV2 and TRBJ1-3): EPEVTQTPSHQVTQMGQEVILRCVPISNHLYFYWYRQILGQKVEFLVSFYNNEISEKSEIFDDQFSVERPDGSNFTLKIRSTKLEDSAMYFCASATGLNTIYFGEGSWLTVV.

As to this clonotype: A much larger clone differs by one base, so this may be a read error. This rearrangement joins TRBV4-2 to TRBJ1-5; D not certain. Germline CDR1 and CDR2: LGHNA and YNFKEQ. The CDR3 extends over 15 amino acids. Trimming took 5 bases from V and 3 from J, leaving 14 bases between them. In DNA, the CDR3 is TGTGCCAGCAGCTCGGACGGGCAGATCAATCAGCCCCAGCATTTT. Protein sequence: CASSSDGQINQPQHF.

With respect to this clonotype: With a much larger clone just one base away, this may be a read error. This chain uses TRBV20-1 with TRBJ2-6; D gene ambiguous. This CDR3 has 16 residues. Germline CDR1 reads DFQATT; CDR2 reads SNEGSKA (reference sequence). This chain's CDR3 is CSARDPSALLANALTF. The CDR3, as DNA: TGCAGTGCTAGAGATCCATCGGCCCTGCTCGCCAACGCCCTGACTTTC.

The chain is built from TRBV10-3 and TRBJ1-1; no reliable D call. CDR3 length equals 15 residues. Per the germline V gene, CDR1 is ENHRY and CDR2 is SYGVKD. Trimming stripped 7 bases from V and 1 base from J, with 16 bases between. The CDR3 here is CAINGSPIGNTEAFF. Written as DNA, the CDR3 is TGTGCCATCAATGGGTCCCCTATTGGGAACACTGAAGCTTTCTTT.

V and J are TRBV29-1 and TRBJ2-1; 7 bases align to TRBD2. This CDR3 region has 14 residues. J lost 8 bases, V lost 7 bases, and 14 bases had no gene match. The germline V gene encodes CDR1 SQVTM and CDR2 ANQGSEA. The CDR3 DNA reads as TGCAGCGCCAAAGACAGTGGGGGGGTGGATGAGCAGTTCTTC. It encodes CSAKDSGGVDEQFF.

A word on this clonotype: Since a much larger clone is just one base distant, this may be a read error. This chain links TRBV5-1 with TRBJ2-7; 9 bases line up with TRBD1. This CDR3 contains 17 residues. The V gene end was trimmed by 0 bases and the J gene end by 2 bases; junction bases not matched to a gene: 9. CDR1 and CDR2 from the germline V gene are SGHRS and YFSETQ. The CDR3 coding sequence is TGCGCCAGCAGCTTGGCGACCGGGACAGGGTCTCCCTACGAGCAGTACTTC. Translated: CASSLATGTGSPYEQYF. The variable domain in full, completed from reference TRBV5-1 and TRBJ2-7, reads KAGVTQTPRYLIKTRGQQVTLSCSPISGHRSVSWYQQTPGQGLQFLFEYFSETQRNKGNFPGRFSGRQFSNSRSEMNVSTLELGDSALYLCASSLATGTGSPYEQYFGPGTRLTVT.

To note about this clonotype: A much larger clone lies one base from this, so it may be a read error. This sequence joins TRBV4-1 and TRBJ1-1, with 8 bases lining up with TRBD1. CDR1 is MGHRA and CDR2 is YSYEKL in the germline V gene. CDR3 length equals 16 residues. The CDR3 coding sequence is TGCGCCAGCGGCCAAGATCGCGGACAGGGCACCACTGAAGCTTTCTTT. Amino acid sequence: CASGQDRGQGTTEAFF.

A word on this clonotype: A clone one base away is much larger, so this may be a read error. The chain recombines TRBV5-4 with TRBJ2-7; 12 bases line up with TRBD2. The CDR3 has 15 amino acids. CDR1 and CDR2 (germline): SGHNT, YYREEE (reference sequence). The CDR3 is CASSKGLAGGHERYF. The CDR3 nucleotides are TGTGCCAGCAGCAAAGGTCTAGCGGGAGGGCACGAGCGGTACTTC.

This clonotype was detected once. It may be a read error: a sequence one base away is much more abundant. The CDR3 loop reads CSARLQGGSEASF. The CDR3 DNA is TGCAGTGCTAGACTTCAGGGGGGGTCTGAAGCTTCCTTT. The chain uses TRBV20-1 and TRBJ1-1; 7 bases match TRBD1. Germline CDR1 reads DFQATT; CDR2 reads SNEGSKA (reference sequence). The CDR3 extends over 13 amino acids.

The rearrangement links TRBV7-3 to TRBJ2-3; a possible D gene is TRBD1 (5 bases). The V end lost 2 bases, the J end lost 2 bases, and 14 bases lay between the germline ends. Germline CDR1 reads SGHTA; CDR2 reads FQGTGA. This CDR3 is built from 16 residues. CDR3 residues: CASSLGFVGLTDTQYF. The CDR3 DNA follows: TGTGCCAGCAGCTTAGGTTTTGTGGGGCTCACAGATACGCAGTATTTT.

This clonotype was counted at least ten times. The rearrangement uses TRBV11-2 and TRBJ1-1, with D unresolved. V lost 5 bases and J 3 bases, leaving 16 bases between the germline ends. The CDR3 runs to 15 residues. The germline gives CDR1 SGHAT, CDR2 FQNNGV. CDR3 amino acids: CASSPGVMRDTEAFF. CDR3 sequence (DNA): TGTGCCAGCAGCCCTGGGGTTATGCGCGACACTGAAGCTTTCTTT.

This clonotype was seen repeatedly, ten times or more. The rearrangement uses TRBV9 and TRBJ2-7; possible D gene TRBD2, 5 bases. Germline V gene data show CDR1 as SGDLS and CDR2 as YYNGEE. This CDR3 spans 13 amino acids. The V gene lost 1 base and the J gene lost 1 base, with 6 bases spanning the gap. The DNA for the CDR3 is TGTGCCAGCAGCGTACCGGGGTCCTACGAGCAGTACTTC. The encoded protein is CASSVPGSYEQYF.

This clonotype has only one observation. The rearrangement links TRBV9 to TRBJ1-1; D is uncertain. Looked up from germline, CDR1 is SGDLS and CDR2 is YYNGEE. The CDR3 has 12 residues. The ends were cut back, 5 bases at V and 0 bases at J, with 5 bases in the middle. CDR3 amino acids: CASRGMNTEAFF. The DNA for the CDR3 is TGTGCCAGCAGGGGGATGAACACTGAAGCTTTCTTT.

This chain connects TRBV20-1 to TRBJ2-3; 12 bases are shared with TRBD2. The better agreement between TRBJ2-5 and the DNA end casts doubt on the J call. Germline V gene lookup returns CDR1 DFQATT and CDR2 SNEGSKA (reference sequence). The CDR3 covers 16 residues. The CDR3 coding sequence is TGCAGTGCTAGCGCTAGCGGGGGGGTGGTGGGAGAGACCCAGTACTTC. It translates to CSASASGGVVGETQYF.

This clonotype was recorded at least ten times. V and J are TRBV9 and TRBJ1-4; no definite D call. The germline V gene has CDR1 SGDLS and CDR2 YYNGEE. The CDR3 is made up of 17 amino acids. V was cut by 1 base and J by 0 bases, with 13 bases left in between. This chain's CDR3 is CASSVSVGTATNEKLFF. DNA of the CDR3: TGTGCCAGCAGCGTAAGTGTAGGAACTGCAACTAATGAAAAACTGTTTTTT.

This chain links TRBV4-2 with TRBJ2-5; 8 bases match TRBD2. The J segment lost 5 bases and the V segment lost 0 bases, leaving 2 bases of the junction unmatched. This CDR3 spans 14 amino acids. CDR1 is LGHNA and CDR2 is YNFKEQ in the germline V gene. The CDR3 spells CASSQDPGGETQYF. Here the CDR3 DNA reads TGTGCCAGCAGCCAAGATCCGGGGGGGGAGACCCAGTACTTC.

This clonotype was counted ten times or more. The chain links TRBV11-3 to TRBJ2-3; D gene uncertain. This CDR3 contains 12 residues. V was cut by 5 bases and J by 1 base, with 4 bases left in between. Germline V lookup: CDR1 SGHNT, CDR2 YENEEA. Here the CDR3 DNA reads TGTGCCAGCAGCAAGGGCACAGATACGCAGTATTTT. Translation gives CASSKGTDTQYF.

V and J are TRBV20-1 and TRBJ2-7; D is unclear. CDR3 length equals 12 residues. The ends were cut back, 3 bases at V and 2 bases at J, with 8 bases in the middle. Germline assignment: CDR1 DFQATT and CDR2 SNEGSKA (reference sequence). CDR3 in amino acids: CSASSDTYEQYF. The CDR3 nucleotides are TGCAGTGCTAGTTCGGATACCTACGAGCAGTACTTC.

The V call is TRBV29-1, the J call TRBJ2-5, with no clear D. Trimming removed 4 bases at V and 5 bases at J, with 14 bases between. The CDR3 contains 13 residues. CDR1 is SQVTM and CDR2 is ANQGSEA in the germline V gene. CDR3 residues: CSVASPGMETQYF. As DNA, the CDR3 is TGCAGCGTTGCTTCCCCAGGAATGGAGACCCAGTACTTC.

This clonotype appeared many times. V and J are TRBV6-1 and TRBJ1-1; D is unclear. Germline lookup yields CDR1 MNHNS and CDR2 SASEGT. The CDR3 has 13 amino acids. Trimming shortened V by 8 bases and J by 1 base, and 11 bases separated the two germline ends. Here the CDR3 DNA reads TGTGCCAGCCTGCTAACACAGAACACTGAAGCTTTCTTT. Its protein is CASLLTQNTEAFF.

This clonotype appeared many times. The chain is built from TRBV9 and TRBJ2-7; D not certain. Germline V CDR1 and CDR2: SGDLS, YYNGEE. The CDR3 spans 14 residues. V gave up 0 bases and J gave up 4 bases, with 11 bases separating them. The CDR3 region has the DNA TGTGCCAGCAGCGTAGGTCTGACATCTTACGAGCAGTACTTC. Protein sequence: CASSVGLTSYEQYF.

This clonotype was detected many times. J is TRBJ2-1 and V is TRBV29-1; D unclear. From germline, CDR1 is SQVTM and CDR2 ANQGSEA. Trimming left V 4 bases short and J 6 bases short, with 13 bases between. The CDR3 has 13 amino acids. As DNA, the CDR3 is TGCAGCGTTGTGTGGCGGTACCTCAATGAGCAGTTCTTC. Translation gives CSVVWRYLNEQFF.

At least ten counts were recorded for this clonotype. The chain links TRBV24-1 to TRBJ2-5; D might be TRBD1 (6 bases). The CDR3 spans 15 residues. Germline CDR1 and CDR2: KGHDR and SFDVKD. V was trimmed by 2 bases and J by 5 bases, leaving 14 bases between them. Written as DNA, the CDR3 is TGTGCCACCAGTGATTCCAGGGGATCTGGGGAGACCCAGTACTTC. It specifies CATSDSRGSGETQYF.

This clonotype was counted ten times or more. The genes are TRBV5-1 and TRBJ2-3; D is possibly TRBD2 (5 bases). Germline lookup yields CDR1 SGHRS and CDR2 YFSETQ. The CDR3 covers 16 residues. V was shortened by 4 bases and J by 1 base, with 16 bases between the two germline ends. The CDR3 sequence is CASSIGLLRGTDTQYF. The CDR3 region has the DNA TGCGCCAGCAGCATCGGACTCCTTAGAGGCACAGATACGCAGTATTTT.

This clonotype appeared many times. The V and J genes are TRBV29-1 and TRBJ1-2, with D perhaps TRBD1 (5 bases). Deletions cut 6 bases from V and 4 bases from J, with 15 bases between. The CDR3 totals 13 residues. Germline CDR1 SQVTM, CDR2 ANQGSEA. The CDR3 nucleotides are TGCAGCGTCCTGGGGGGGGGGACCTATGGCTACACCTTC. It yields the protein CSVLGGGTYGYTF.

This clonotype was recorded many times. This chain connects TRBV19 to TRBJ2-7; no definite D call. The CDR3 spans 13 residues. Trimming removed 5 bases at V and 0 bases at J, with 8 bases between. Germline CDR1 reads LNHDA; CDR2 reads SQIVND (reference sequence). For the CDR3, the DNA is TGTGCCAGTAGTCGAGAAAGCTCCTACGAGCAGTACTTC. This translates into CASSRESSYEQYF.

This clonotype showed up just a few times. This chain connects TRBV5-4 to TRBJ2-3; TRBD1 aligns across 7 bases. The CDR3 has 13 amino acids. From germline, CDR1 is SGHNT and CDR2 YYREEE (reference sequence). Unmatched junction bases numbered 9, after V lost 9 bases and J lost 5 bases. Here the CDR3 DNA reads TGTGCCACCAACCCGCAGGGGGTAGATACGCAGTATTTT. This gives the protein CATNPQGVDTQYF. Full variable domain (rest looked up from reference TRBV5-4 and TRBJ2-3): ETGVTQSPTHLIKTRGQQVTLRCSSQSGHNTVSWYQQALGQGPQFIFQYYREEENGRGNFPPRFSGLQFPNYSSELNVNALELDDSALYLCATNPQGVDTQYFGPGTRLTVL.

The chain combines TRBV10-1 with TRBJ2-5; TRBD1 matches 9 bases. The germline V gene encodes CDR1 WNHNN and CDR2 SYGVQD (reference sequence). The CDR3 spans 15 residues. Germline trimming cut 4 bases from V and 1 base from J; bases unmatched to any gene: 4. The CDR3 loop is CASSGPGQGQETQYF. CDR3 coding DNA: TGCGCCAGCAGTGGGCCGGGACAGGGCCAAGAGACCCAGTACTTC.